These T cell receptor beta chains were read from a single sample in a study of OX40 agonist ivuxolimab in advanced cancers. The assay was immunoSEQ multiplex PCR, and TCRdb's table has in-frame clones only and misses some. Of about 53,000 clones detected, 88% appear once; the ten largest clones hold roughly 11%. Sequences were derived from CD4+ or CD8+ T cells sorted from blood, sampled in a trial of the OX40 agonist ivuxolimab. All receptors derive from an adult with an advanced solid tumor such as melanoma, head and neck, liver or kidney cancer. Each CDR3 is given with its conserved first and last residue. The order of the fields is clone size, J gene, V gene, D gene, CDR3 length, CDR3 DNA, CDR3 protein. A D gene is named only where the DNA matches it firmly. For some rows the clone size is stated as once, few or many, or as a class when expanded; others skip it.

.,TRBJ2-2,TRBV11-2,.,13,TGTGCCAGCAGCCCCATAACCGCCGGGGAGCTGTTTTTT,CASSPITAGELFF
.,TRBJ2-6,TRBV18,.,14,TGTGCCAGCTCACCACCATCCGGGGCCAACGTCCTGACTTTC,CASSPPSGANVLTF
few,TRBJ2-5,TRBV28,TRBD2,14,TGTGCCAGCAGATTAGGACTAGATCAAGAGACCCAGTACTTC,CASRLGLDQETQYF
.,TRBJ2-7,TRBV5-1,TRBD2,15,TGCGCCAGCAGCTTGGAGCCTAGCGGCTCCTACGAGCAGTACTTC,CASSLEPSGSYEQYF
.,TRBJ1-1,TRBV29-1,.,11,TGCAGAGTGGAAGGGATGACTGAAGCTTTCTTT,CRVEGMTEAFF
.,TRBJ2-7,TRBV5-4,.,14,TGTGCCGGCAGCCCTGGCGCGGGACCCTCCGAGCAGTACTTC,CAGSPGAGPSEQYF
.,TRBJ1-1,TRBV9,TRBD1,14,TGTGCCAGCAGCGTAGCTGGGACAGGGGTTGAAGCTTTCTTT,CASSVAGTGVEAFF
.,TRBJ1-1,TRBV4-1,.,13,TGCGCCAGCAGCCAAGACCCAAACACTGAAGCTTTCTTT,CASSQDPNTEAFF
.,TRBJ1-1,TRBV9,.,16,TGTGCCAGCAGTGAACTCCAGGGTCCTTACTACACTGAAGCTTTCTTT,CASSELQGPYYTEAFF
once,TRBJ2-2,TRBV5-1,.,15,TGCGCCAGCAGTATCTCGGGGGACATTGGCGGGGAGCTGTTTTTT,CASSISGDIGGELFF
.,TRBJ2-3,TRBV5-1,.,13,TGCGCCAGCAGCTTGGGAGGGACAGATACGCAGTATTTT,CASSLGGTDTQYF
.,TRBJ2-4,TRBV28,.,11,TGTGCCAGCAGTTTAGGAGACATTCAGTACTTC,CASSLGDIQYF
.,TRBJ1-5,TRBV5-6,TRBD1,16,TGTGCCAGCAGCTCTTCCGGGACAGGGGGCTTTCAGCCCCAGCATTTT,CASSSSGTGGFQPQHF
.,TRBJ1-2,TRBV5-6,.,13,TGTGCCAGCAGCGAGGGGGGAACAGGTGGCTACACCTTC,CASSEGGTGGYTF
.,TRBJ1-2,TRBV27,TRBD1,14,TGTGCCAGCAGTCCACGACAGGGGGACTATGGCTACACCTTC,CASSPRQGDYGYTF
.,TRBJ2-1,TRBV6-5,TRBD2,14,TGTGCCAGCGGTTGGACTAGCGGTTACGATGAGCAGTTCTTC,CASGWTSGYDEQFF
.,TRBJ2-5,TRBV6-5,.,14,TGTGCCAGCAGTTACGAGAGGTCACAAGAGACCCAGTACTTC,CASSYERSQETQYF
.,TRBJ1-6,TRBV4-1,TRBD1,15,TGCGCCAGCAGTCCCAAGGGGACAGGAGATTCACCCCTCCACTTT,CASSPKGTGDSPLHF
.,TRBJ2-2,TRBV29-1,.,14,TGCAGCGTTGATTTGGGGCGGAACACCGGGGAGCTGTTTTTT,CSVDLGRNTGELFF
.,TRBJ1-5,TRBV10-2,TRBD1,15,TGCGCCAGCAGTGACAGGACAGGGGCCAATCAGCCCCAGCATTTT,CASSDRTGANQPQHF
.,TRBJ2-1,TRBV5-8,.,15,TGTGCCAGCAGCTTGGGGACCTCTTTTTACAATGAGCAGTTCTTC,CASSLGTSFYNEQFF
.,TRBJ2-3,TRBV7-9,TRBD2,15,TGTGCCAGCAGCTTATCACTAGCGGGCACAGATACGCAGTATTTT,CASSLSLAGTDTQYF
.,TRBJ1-2,TRBV28,.,15,TGTGCCAGCAGACCACGGGACGGCAATTATTATGGCTACACCTTC,CASRPRDGNYYGYTF
few,TRBJ2-1,TRBV5-4,TRBD2,16,TGTGCCAGCAGCCAGCTAGCGGGAGGGCCCTACAATGAGCAGTTCTTC,CASSQLAGGPYNEQFF
once,TRBJ1-3,TRBV9,.,15,TGTGCCAGCAGCGAGAATTTAAACTCTGGAAACACCATATATTTT,CASSENLNSGNTIYF
.,TRBJ2-3,TRBV5-1,.,14,TGCGCCAGCAGCTTATTGGAAGTCACAGATACGCAGTATTTT,CASSLLEVTDTQYF
.,TRBJ1-2,TRBV4-3,.,15,TGCGCCAGCAGCCAAGAGCGCGGGACTAACTATGGCTACACCTTC,CASSQERGTNYGYTF
.,TRBJ1-2,TRBV4-1,.,14,TGCGCCAGCAGCCAAGATCAGGGTTCAAATGGCTACACCTTC,CASSQDQGSNGYTF
.,TRBJ2-5,TRBV7-9,.,12,TGTGCCAGCAGCAACCTTGGGGAGACCCAGTACTTC,CASSNLGETQYF
.,TRBJ1-4,TRBV7-8,.,15,TGTGCCAGCAGCTTATATGGGACCCAAAATGAAAAACTGTTTTTT,CASSLYGTQNEKLFF
few,TRBJ2-3,TRBV6-1,TRBD1,15,TGTGCCAGCAGCGCCGGGACAGGGGAGGCAGATACGCAGTATTTT,CASSAGTGEADTQYF
.,TRBJ2-2,TRBV4-1,TRBD1,14,TGCGCCAGCAGCCGGTTACAGGGGGACGGGGAGCTGTTTTTT,CASSRLQGDGELFF
.,TRBJ1-2,TRBV28,.,16,TGTGCCAGCAGCCCCTTTGACACGGGAGGAAACTATGGCTACACCTTC,CASSPFDTGGNYGYTF
once,TRBJ2-7,TRBV7-6,.,15,TGTGCCAGCAGCCCGACAACTAGCCCCTTGTACGAGCAGTACTTC,CASSPTTSPLYEQYF